This T cell receptor beta chain was sequenced during a study of identical twins. Study findings and constraints: Within beta out-of-frame sequences, the excess sharing observed between twins was weaker.

Regarding this clonotype: Its cognate antigen is unknown.

The CDR3 consists of 14 residues. V was cut by 3 bases and J by 4 bases, with 12 bases left in between. CDR1 and CDR2 from the germline V gene are DFQATT and SNEGSKA (reference sequence). TCRdb reprocessed the 5' RACE reads via MiXCR and lists one record per CDR3 protein. The repertoire has more than 400,000 distinct CDR3 sequences, over 12% of them found once; the top ten carry more than 0.4%. This same sample was also part of a study on yellow fever vaccine responses in identical twins.

This TCR was sampled from a woman between 18 and 29 years old in good health. V gene TRBV20-1 combines with J gene TRBJ1-4, with a possible D match to TRBD1 (6 bases). Sample: CD4+ T cells sorted from blood. DNA of the CDR3: TGCAGTGCTAGCCGACAGGCCTATAATGAAAAACTGTTTTTT. This sequence encodes CSASRQAYNEKLFF.